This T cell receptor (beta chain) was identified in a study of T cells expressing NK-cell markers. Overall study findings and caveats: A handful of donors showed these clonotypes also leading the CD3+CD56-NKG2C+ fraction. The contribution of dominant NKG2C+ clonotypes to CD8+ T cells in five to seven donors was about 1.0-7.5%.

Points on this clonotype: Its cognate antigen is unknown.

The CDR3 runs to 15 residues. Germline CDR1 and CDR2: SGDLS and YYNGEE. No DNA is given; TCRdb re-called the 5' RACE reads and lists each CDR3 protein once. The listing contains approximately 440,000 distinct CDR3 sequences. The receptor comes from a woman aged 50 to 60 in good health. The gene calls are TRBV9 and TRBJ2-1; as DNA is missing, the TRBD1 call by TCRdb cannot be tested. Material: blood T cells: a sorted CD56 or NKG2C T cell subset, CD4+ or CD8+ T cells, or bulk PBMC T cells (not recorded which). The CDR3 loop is CASSGGGTAYNEQFF.